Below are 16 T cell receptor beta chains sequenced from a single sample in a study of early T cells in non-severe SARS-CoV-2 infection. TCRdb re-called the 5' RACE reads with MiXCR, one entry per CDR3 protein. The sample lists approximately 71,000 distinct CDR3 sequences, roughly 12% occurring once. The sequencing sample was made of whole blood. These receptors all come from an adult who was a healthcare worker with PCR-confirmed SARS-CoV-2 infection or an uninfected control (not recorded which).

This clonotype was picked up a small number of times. In nucleotides, the CDR3 is TGTGCCAGCAGCTTCGGAGTGGGCCCGGCTGTCTACAATGAGCAGTTCTTC. Translated: CASSFGVGPAVYNEQFF. The chain carries TRBV7-6 and TRBJ2-1, with unresolved D. Germline-derived CDR1 and CDR2 are SGHVS and FNYEAQ. Trimming removed 3 bases at V and 3 bases at J, with 18 bases between. The CDR3 runs 17 residues. The whole variable domain, remainder taken from reference TRBV7-6 and TRBJ2-1, is GAGVSQSPRYKVTKRGQDVALRCDPISGHVSLYWYRQALGQGPEFLTYFNYEAQQDKSGLPNDRFSAERPEGSISTLTIQRTEQRDSAMYRCASSFGVGPAVYNEQFFGPGTRLTVL.

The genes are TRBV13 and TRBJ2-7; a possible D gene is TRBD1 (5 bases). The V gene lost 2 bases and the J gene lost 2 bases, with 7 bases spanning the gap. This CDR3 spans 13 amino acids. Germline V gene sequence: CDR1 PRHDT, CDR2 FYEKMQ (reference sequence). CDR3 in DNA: TGTGCCAGCAGCTTAAGGGGTGCCTACGAGCAGTACTTC. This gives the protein CASSLRGAYEQYF.

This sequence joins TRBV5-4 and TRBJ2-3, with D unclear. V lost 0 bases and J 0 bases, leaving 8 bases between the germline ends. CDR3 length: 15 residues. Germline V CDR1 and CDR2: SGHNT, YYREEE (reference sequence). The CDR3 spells CASSLGSSSTDTQYF. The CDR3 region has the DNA TGTGCCAGCAGCTTGGGCAGTTCAAGCACAGATACGCAGTATTTT.

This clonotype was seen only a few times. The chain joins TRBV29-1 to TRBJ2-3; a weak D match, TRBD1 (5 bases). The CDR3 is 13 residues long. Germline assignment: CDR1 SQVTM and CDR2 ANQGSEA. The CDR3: CSHLTRATDTQYF. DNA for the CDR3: TGCAGTCACCTCACCAGGGCCACAGATACGCAGTATTTT.

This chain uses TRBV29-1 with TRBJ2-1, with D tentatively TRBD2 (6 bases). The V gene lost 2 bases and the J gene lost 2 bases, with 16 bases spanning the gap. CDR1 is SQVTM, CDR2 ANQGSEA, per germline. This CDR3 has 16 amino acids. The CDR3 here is CSVETGRGRTYNEQFF. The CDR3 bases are TGCAGCGTTGAAACAGGAAGAGGGAGGACCTACAATGAGCAGTTCTTC.

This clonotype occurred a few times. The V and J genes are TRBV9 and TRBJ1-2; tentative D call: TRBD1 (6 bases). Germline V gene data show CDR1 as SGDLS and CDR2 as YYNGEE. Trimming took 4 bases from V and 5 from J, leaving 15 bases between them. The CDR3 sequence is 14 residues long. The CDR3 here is CASSLQGQFYGYTF. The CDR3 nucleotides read TGTGCCAGCAGCCTACAGGGCCAGTTTTATGGCTACACCTTC. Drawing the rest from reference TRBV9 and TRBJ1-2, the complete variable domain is DSGVTQTPKHLITATGQRVTLRCSPRSGDLSVYWYQQSLDQGLQFLIQYYNGEERAKGNILERFSAQQFPDLHSELNLSSLELGDSALYFCASSLQGQFYGYTFGSGTRLTVV.

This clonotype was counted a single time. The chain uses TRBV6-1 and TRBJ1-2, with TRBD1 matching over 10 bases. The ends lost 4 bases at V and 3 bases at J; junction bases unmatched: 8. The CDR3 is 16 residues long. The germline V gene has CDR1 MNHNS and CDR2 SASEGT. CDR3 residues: CASSGRDRGDDYGYTF. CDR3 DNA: TGTGCCAGCAGTGGCCGGGACAGGGGTGACGACTATGGCTACACCTTC.

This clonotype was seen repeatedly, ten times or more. CDR3 residues: CASSYLPFREQFF. The CDR3 region has the DNA TGTGCCAGCAGCTACTTACCTTTTAGGGAGCAGTTCTTC. The chain has TRBV7-2 and TRBJ2-1; D gene ambiguous. Germline CDR1 is SGHTA and CDR2 is FQGNSA. V was clipped by 4 bases and J by 10 bases, with 14 bases between them. This CDR3 has 13 residues.

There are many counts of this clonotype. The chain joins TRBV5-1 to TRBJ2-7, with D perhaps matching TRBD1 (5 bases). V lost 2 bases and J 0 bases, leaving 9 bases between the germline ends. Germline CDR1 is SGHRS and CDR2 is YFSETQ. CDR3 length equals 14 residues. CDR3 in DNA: TGCGCCAGCAGCTTAGGGGTCGGCTCCTACGAGCAGTACTTC. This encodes CASSLGVGSYEQYF.

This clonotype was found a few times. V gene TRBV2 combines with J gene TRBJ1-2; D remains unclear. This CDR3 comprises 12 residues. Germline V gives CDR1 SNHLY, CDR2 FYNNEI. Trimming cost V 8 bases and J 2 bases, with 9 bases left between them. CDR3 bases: TGTGCCAGCCGGAGAGAGAACTATGGCTACACCTTC. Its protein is CASRRENYGYTF.

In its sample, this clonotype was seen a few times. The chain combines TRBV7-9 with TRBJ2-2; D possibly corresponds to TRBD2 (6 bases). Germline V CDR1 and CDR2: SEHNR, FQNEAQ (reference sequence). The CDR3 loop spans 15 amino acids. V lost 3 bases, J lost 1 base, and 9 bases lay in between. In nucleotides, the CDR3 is TGTGCCAGCAGCTTTTTAGCGGTGAACACCGGGGAGCTGTTTTTT. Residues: CASSFLAVNTGELFF.

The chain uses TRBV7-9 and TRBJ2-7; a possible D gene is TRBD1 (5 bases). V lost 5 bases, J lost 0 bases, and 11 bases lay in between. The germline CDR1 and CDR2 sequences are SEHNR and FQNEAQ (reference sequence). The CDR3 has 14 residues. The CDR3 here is CASSPVQGSYEQYF. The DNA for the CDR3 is TGTGCCAGCAGCCCAGTGCAGGGCTCCTACGAGCAGTACTTC. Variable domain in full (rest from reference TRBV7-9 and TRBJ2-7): DTGVSQNPRHKITKRGQNVTFRCDPISEHNRLYWYRQTLGQGPEFLTYFQNEAQLEKSRLLSDRFSAERPKGSFSTLEIQRTEQGDSAMYLCASSPVQGSYEQYFGPGTRLTVT.

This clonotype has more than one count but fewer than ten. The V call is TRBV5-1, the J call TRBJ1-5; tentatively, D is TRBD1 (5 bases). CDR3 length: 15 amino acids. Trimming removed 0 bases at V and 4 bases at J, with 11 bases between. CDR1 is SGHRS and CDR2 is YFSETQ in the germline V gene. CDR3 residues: CASSLAGTVNQPQHF. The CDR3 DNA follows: TGCGCCAGCAGCTTGGCCGGGACGGTGAATCAGCCCCAGCATTTT.

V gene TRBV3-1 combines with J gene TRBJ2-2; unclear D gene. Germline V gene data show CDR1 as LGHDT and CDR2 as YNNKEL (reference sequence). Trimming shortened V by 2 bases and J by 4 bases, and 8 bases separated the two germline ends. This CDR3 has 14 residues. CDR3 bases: TGTGCCAGCAGCCAAAGAGCCTTCACCGGGGAGCTGTTTTTT. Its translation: CASSQRAFTGELFF.

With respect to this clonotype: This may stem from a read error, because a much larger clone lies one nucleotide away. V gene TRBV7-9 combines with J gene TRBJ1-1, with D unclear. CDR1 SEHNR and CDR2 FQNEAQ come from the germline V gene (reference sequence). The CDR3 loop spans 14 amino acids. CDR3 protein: CASSLDFRAPETFF. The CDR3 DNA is TGTGCCAGCAGCTTGGACTTTCGGGCACCTGAAACTTTCTTT.

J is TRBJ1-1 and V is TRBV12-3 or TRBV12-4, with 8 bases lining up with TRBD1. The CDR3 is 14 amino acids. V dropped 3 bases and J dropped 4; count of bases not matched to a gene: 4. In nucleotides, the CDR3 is TGTGCCAGCAGTTTCCGCGGACAGGGCACTGAAGCTTTCTTT. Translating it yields CASSFRGQGTEAFF.